This T cell receptor (beta chain) was profiled in a study of blood T cell repertoires in COVID-19. In the study overall: Acute and convalescent COVID-19 samples came from the United States, Italy and Spain. PBMCs, B-cell-depleted T cells, or T cells were the source of the cDNA or gDNA that made up the material.

This CDR3 is built from 14 residues. V lost 2 bases and J 4 bases, leaving 11 bases between the germline ends. Per germline, CDR1 MNHEY and CDR2 SVGAGI. The authors' processing: Amplified reference gene primers provided the basis for estimating nucleated cell counts. Clones were read by immunoSEQ multiplex PCR, and TCRdb kept only the in-frame ones, dropping some. For V, J and clone size, that table is used; D and trimming come from the DNA. Among about 220,000 clones, around 80% were seen once, and the ten largest hold over 10%. The rearrangement joins TRBV6-5 to TRBJ1-1, with D possibly being TRBD1 (5 bases). The clonotype originates from a human donor in a cohort sampled during active COVID-19. Input material: peripheral blood. The CDR3 spells CASSYAGLITEAFF. CDR3 in DNA: TGTGCCAGCAGTTACGCGGGACTGATCACTGAAGCTTTCTTT.